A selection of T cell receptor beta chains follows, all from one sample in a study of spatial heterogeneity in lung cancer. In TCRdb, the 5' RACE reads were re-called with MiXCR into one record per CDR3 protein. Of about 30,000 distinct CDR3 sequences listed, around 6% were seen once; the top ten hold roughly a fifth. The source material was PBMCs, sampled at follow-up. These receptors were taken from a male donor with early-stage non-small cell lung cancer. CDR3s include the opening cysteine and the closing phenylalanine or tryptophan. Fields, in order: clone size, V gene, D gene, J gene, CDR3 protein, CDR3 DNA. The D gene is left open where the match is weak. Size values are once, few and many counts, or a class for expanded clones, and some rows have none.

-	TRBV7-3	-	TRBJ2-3	CASSLAPPPGDTQYF	TGTGCCAGCAGCTTAGCCCCACCCCCAGGGGATACGCAGTATTTT
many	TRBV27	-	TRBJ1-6	CASSLNRGPRYNSPLHF	TGTGCCAGCAGTTTAAATAGGGGTCCTAGATATAATTCACCCCTCCACTTT
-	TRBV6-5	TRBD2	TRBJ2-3	CASSYQRGRTDTQYF	TGTGCCAGCAGTTACCAGCGGGGCCGCACAGATACGCAGTATTTT
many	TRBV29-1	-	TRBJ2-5	CSVSQELRPGTQYF	TGCAGCGTTTCCCAAGAGCTTCGACCCGGGACCCAGTACTTC
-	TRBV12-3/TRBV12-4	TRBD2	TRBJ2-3	CASSLTSGGTDTQYF	TGTGCCAGCAGTTTAACTAGCGGGGGAACAGATACGCAGTATTTT
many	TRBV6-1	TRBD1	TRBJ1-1	CASSGIQGAEAFF	TGTGCCAGCAGTGGAATACAGGGGGCTGAAGCTTTCTTT
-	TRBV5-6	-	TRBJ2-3	CASSWGDGTQYF	TGTGCCAGCAGCTGGGGAGACGGTACGCAGTATTTT
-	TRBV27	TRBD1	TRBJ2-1	CASTLYRDRANEQFF	TGTGCCAGCACCCTTTACCGGGACAGGGCGAATGAGCAGTTCTTC
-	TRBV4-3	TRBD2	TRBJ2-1	CASSRRLPTSGLTTYNEQFF	TGCGCCAGCAGCCGTCGGCTACCGACTAGCGGGTTAACGACTTACAATGAGCAGTTCTTC
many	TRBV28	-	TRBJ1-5	CASSLSVASNQPQHF	TGTGCCAGCAGCTTGTCCGTTGCGAGCAATCAGCCCCAGCATTTT
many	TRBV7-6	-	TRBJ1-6	CASSVGGMSPLHF	TGTGCCAGCAGCGTTGGGGGCATGTCACCCCTCCACTTT
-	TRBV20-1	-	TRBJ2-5	CSGSVGPETQYF	TGCAGTGGATCGGTAGGGCCGGAGACCCAGTACTTC
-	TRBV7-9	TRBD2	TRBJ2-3	CASSFSSGSTDTQYF	TGTGCCAGCAGCTTTTCCAGCGGGAGTACAGATACGCAGTATTTT
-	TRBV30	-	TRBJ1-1	CAWSAHFGNTEAFF	TGTGCCTGGAGTGCGCATTTCGGGAACACTGAAGCTTTCTTT
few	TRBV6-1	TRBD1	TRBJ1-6	CASSRGQASPLHF	TGTGCCAGCAGCCGAGGACAGGCTTCACCCCTCCACTTT
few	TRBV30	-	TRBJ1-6	CAWTGFYNSPLHF	TGTGCCTGGACAGGATTCTATAATTCACCCCTCCACTTT
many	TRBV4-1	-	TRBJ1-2	CASSQEEGVGYGYTF	TGCGCCAGCAGCCAAGAAGAGGGTGTGGGCTATGGCTACACCTTC
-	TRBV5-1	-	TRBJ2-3	CATTSGNPTDTQYF	TGCGCCACCACCAGCGGAAACCCCACAGATACGCAGTATTTT
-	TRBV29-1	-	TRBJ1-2	CSVEDRMENYGYTF	TGCAGCGTTGAAGATCGCATGGAAAACTATGGCTACACCTTC
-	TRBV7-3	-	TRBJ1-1	CASSLPTGNTEAFF	TGTGCCAGCAGCTTACCGACAGGAAACACTGAAGCTTTCTTT
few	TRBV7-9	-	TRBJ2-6	CASSPLSGANVLTF	TGTGCCAGCAGCCCCCTCTCTGGGGCCAACGTCCTGACTTTC
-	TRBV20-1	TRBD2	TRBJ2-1	CSAPSGKGVYNEQFF	TGCAGTGCTCCTAGCGGGAAGGGGGTCTACAATGAGCAGTTCTTC
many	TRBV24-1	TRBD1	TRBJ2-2	CATSDWPSRTGSTGELFF	TGTGCCACCAGTGATTGGCCGTCGCGGACAGGGAGCACCGGGGAGCTGTTTTTT
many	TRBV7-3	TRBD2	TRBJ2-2	CASSPRPGLLRTGELFF	TGTGCCAGCAGCCCGCGACCGGGACTACTTCGAACCGGGGAGCTGTTTTTT
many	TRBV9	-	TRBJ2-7	CASSPGGYEQYF	TGTGCCAGCAGCCCGGGCGGCTACGAGCAGTACTTC
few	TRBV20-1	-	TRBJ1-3	CSARRGNGNTIYF	TGCAGTGCCCGACGAGGGAACGGAAACACCATATATTTT
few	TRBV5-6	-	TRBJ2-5	CASSRQETQYF	TGTGCCAGCAGCCGGCAAGAGACCCAGTACTTC
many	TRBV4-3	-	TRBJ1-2	CASSQTNGIGGYTF	TGCGCCAGCAGCCAAACAAACGGGATAGGAGGCTACACCTTC
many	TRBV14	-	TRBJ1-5	CASSQDLTAQHF	TGTGCCAGCAGCCAAGATCTGACAGCCCAGCATTTT
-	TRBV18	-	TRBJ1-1	CASSPLEGREAFF	TGTGCCAGCTCACCACTGGAGGGGCGTGAAGCTTTCTTT
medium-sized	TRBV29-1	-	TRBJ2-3	CSVGVGTSTDTQYF	TGCAGCGTTGGAGTCGGTACTAGCACAGATACGCAGTATTTT
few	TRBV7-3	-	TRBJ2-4	CASSLNPPRDIQYF	TGTGCCAGCAGCTTAAACCCACCTAGAGACATTCAGTACTTC
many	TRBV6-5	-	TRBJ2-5	CASSPWEQETQYF	TGTGCCAGCAGTCCTTGGGAACAAGAGACCCAGTACTTC
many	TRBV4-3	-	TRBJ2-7	CASSQDIRGRSYEQYF	TGCGCCAGCAGCCAAGATATCCGCGGGCGCTCCTACGAGCAGTACTTC
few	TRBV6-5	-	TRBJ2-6	CASKRNRANSGANVLTF	TGTGCCAGCAAACGGAACAGGGCGAACTCTGGGGCCAACGTCCTGACTTTC
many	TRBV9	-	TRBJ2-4	CASSDEDWAKNIQYF	TGTGCCAGCAGCGACGAGGACTGGGCCAAAAACATTCAGTACTTC
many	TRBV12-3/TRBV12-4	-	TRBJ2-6	CASSLSATFAGRANVLTF	TGTGCCAGCAGCCTATCAGCGACTTTCGCCGGGAGGGCCAACGTCCTGACTTTC
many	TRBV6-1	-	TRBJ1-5	CASSVGVEQPQHF	TGTGCCAGCAGTGTTGGGGTAGAGCAGCCCCAGCATTTT
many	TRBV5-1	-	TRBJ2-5	CASSFEETQYF	TGCGCCAGCAGCTTCGAAGAGACCCAGTACTTC
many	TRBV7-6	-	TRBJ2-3	CASSPPGGVPDTQYF	TGTGCCAGCAGCCCCCCGGGCGGAGTCCCAGATACGCAGTATTTT
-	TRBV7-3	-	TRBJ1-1	CASSAGPNTEAFF	TGTGCCAGCAGCGCGGGACCGAACACTGAAGCTTTCTTT
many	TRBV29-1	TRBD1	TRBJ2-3	CSVDRGQMNTQYF	TGCAGCGTTGACAGGGGGCAGATGAATACGCAGTATTTT
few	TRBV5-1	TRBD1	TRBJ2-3	CASSRSGTGGTDTQYF	TGCGCCAGCAGCCGCTCCGGGACAGGGGGCACAGATACGCAGTATTTT
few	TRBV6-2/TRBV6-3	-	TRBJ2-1	CASSRLLGVNEQFF	TGTGCCAGCAGCCGACTACTAGGGGTGAATGAGCAGTTCTTC
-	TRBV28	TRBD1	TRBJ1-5	CATETGEGVRNQPQHF	TGTGCCACGGAAACAGGGGAAGGGGTTCGCAATCAGCCCCAGCATTTT
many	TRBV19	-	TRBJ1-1	CASSITGTDLNTEAFF	TGTGCCAGTAGTATAACTGGGACGGACTTGAACACTGAAGCTTTCTTT
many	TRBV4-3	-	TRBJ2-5	CASSHRNQETQYF	TGCGCCAGCAGCCATCGGAATCAAGAGACCCAGTACTTC
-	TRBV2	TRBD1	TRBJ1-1	CASSPSGGWTEAFF	TGTGCCAGCAGTCCGTCAGGGGGCTGGACTGAAGCTTTCTTT
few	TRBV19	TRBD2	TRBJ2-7	CASSSGGTTYEQYF	TGTGCCAGTAGTAGCGGGGGTACGACCTACGAGCAGTACTTC
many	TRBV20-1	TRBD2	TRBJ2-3	CSARSLAADTQYF	TGCAGTGCTAGAAGCCTAGCGGCAGATACGCAGTATTTT
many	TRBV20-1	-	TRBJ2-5	CSANLDGIKTQYF	TGCAGTGCTAACCTCGACGGTATTAAGACCCAGTACTTC
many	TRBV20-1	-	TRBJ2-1	CSAESQGNEQFF	TGCAGTGCTGAGAGCCAGGGTAATGAGCAGTTCTTC
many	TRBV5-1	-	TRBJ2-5	CASSLAAVTETQYF	TGCGCCAGCAGCTTGGCTGCTGTCACAGAGACCCAGTACTTC
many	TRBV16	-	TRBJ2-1	CASSRRLNEQFF	TGTGCCAGCAGCCGACGGTTGAATGAGCAGTTCTTC
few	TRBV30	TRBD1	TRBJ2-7	CAWSQTGGSYEQYF	TGTGCCTGGAGTCAGACAGGGGGCTCCTACGAGCAGTACTTC
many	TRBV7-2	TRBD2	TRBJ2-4	CASSLEAGKAKNIQYF	TGTGCCAGCAGCTTAGAAGCGGGGAAAGCCAAAAACATTCAGTACTTC
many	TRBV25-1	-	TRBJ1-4	CASSGEKLFF	TGTGCCAGCAGTGGTGAAAAACTGTTTTTT
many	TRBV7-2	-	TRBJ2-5	CASSLGGAGETQYF	TGTGCCAGCAGCTTAGGGGGAGCCGGGGAGACCCAGTACTTC
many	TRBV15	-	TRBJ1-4	CATGPGIATNEKLFF	TGTGCCACCGGGCCGGGCATCGCAACTAATGAAAAACTGTTTTTT